This passage covers 18 T cell receptor beta chains from one sample sequenced in a study of T cell responses to AZD1222 COVID-19 vaccine. TCRdb keeps only in-frame clones here, not all; method: immunoSEQ multiplex PCR. The sample contains 110,000 or so clones, around nine tenths of which appear only once. Sequencing used peripheral blood, obtained 28 days after the second AZD1222 dose. Receptors were obtained from an adult who received the AZD1222 COVID-19 vaccine.

This clone showed up just once. The genes are TRBV30 and TRBJ1-2, with 7 bases identical to TRBD1. V lost 2 bases to trimming and J lost 8 bases; unmatched junction nucleotides: 5. The CDR3 covers 12 residues. CDR1 and CDR2 (germline): GTSNPN, SVGIG (reference sequence). The CDR3 region is CAWSRTGRGYTF. CDR3 coding DNA: TGTGCCTGGAGTAGGACAGGACGGGGCTACACCTTC. The full variable domain, rest sourced from reference TRBV30 and TRBJ1-2, is SQTIHQWPATLVQPVGSPLSLECTVEGTSNPNLYWYRQAAGRGLQLLFYSVGIGQISSEVPQNLSASRPQDRQFILSSKKLLLSDSGFYLCAWSRTGRGYTFGSGTRLTVV.

This chain connects TRBV2 to TRBJ2-2, with D perhaps TRBD1 or TRBD2 (5 bases each). Trimming pared 5 bases from V and 7 bases from J, leaving 20 bases between. This CDR3 comprises 16 residues. Germline-derived CDR1 and CDR2 are SNHLY and FYNNEI. CDR3 DNA sequence: TGTGCCAGCAGTTGGGGACCGGCCCCAAGGGGCGGGGAGCTGTTTTTT. Protein sequence: CASSWGPAPRGGELFF.

The chain combines TRBV2 with TRBJ2-3; 13 bases line up with TRBD2. The germline CDR1 and CDR2 sequences are SNHLY and FYNNEI. With 6 bases clipped from V and 6 bases from J, the junction kept 6 bases outside the gene matches. This CDR3 has 15 residues. The DNA of the CDR3 is TGTGCCAGCAGGGGACTAGCGGGGATCCCTGATACGCAGTATTTT. Protein sequence: CASRGLAGIPDTQYF.

In DNA form, the CDR3 reads TGCGCCAGCAGCTTGGGACAGGGGGATCAGCCCCAGCATTTT. Translated: CASSLGQGDQPQHF. The V gene is TRBV5-1, the J gene TRBJ1-5; 9 bases align to TRBD1. Germline trimming cut 0 bases from V and 5 bases from J; bases unmatched to any gene: 0. Germline CDR1 SGHRS, CDR2 YFSETQ. CDR3 length: 14 residues.

The chain links TRBV11-3 to TRBJ2-1, with 10 bases fitting TRBD2. After removal of 1 base from V and 8 bases from J, the junction contained 5 bases not matched to a gene. CDR3 length equals 15 residues. Germline values: CDR1 SGHNT, CDR2 YENEEA. The CDR3 DNA reads as TGTGCCAGCAGCTTAGGGACTAGCGGCTGGGATGAGCAGTTCTTC. It encodes CASSLGTSGWDEQFF.

V is TRBV3-1 (or the pseudogene TRBV3-2) and J is TRBJ2-1; D is possibly TRBD2 (5 bases). This CDR3 region has 16 residues. Germline assignment: CDR1 LGHDT and CDR2 YNNKEL (reference sequence). Trimming took off 1 base at V and 0 bases at J, with 10 bases between the two ends. The CDR3 is CASSQVITSSYNEQFF. In DNA, the CDR3 is TGTGCCAGCAGCCAAGTCATAACTAGCTCCTACAATGAGCAGTTCTTC.

The chain uses TRBV7-9 and TRBJ1-6; 8 nucleotides agree with TRBD1. The CDR3 is 15 residues long. Per the germline V gene, CDR1 is SEHNR and CDR2 is FQNEAQ (reference sequence). V lost 0 bases and J lost 10; bases outside the gene matches: 5. CDR3 protein: CASSLAQGAESPLHF. The DNA of the CDR3 is TGTGCCAGCAGCTTAGCGCAGGGGGCTGAATCACCCCTCCACTTT.

The rearrangement links TRBV7-8 to TRBJ2-1; possibly TRBD1 for D (6 bases). The germline V gene has CDR1 SGHVS and CDR2 FQNEAQ. The CDR3 consists of 15 residues. V was clipped by 1 base and J by 12 bases, with 19 bases between them. The CDR3 here is CASSLEGPIQGPQFF. CDR3 coding DNA: TGTGCCAGCAGCTTAGAGGGTCCCATCCAGGGGCCGCAGTTCTTC.

The chain combines TRBV27 with TRBJ2-7, with D maybe TRBD2 (6 bases). The V gene lost 6 bases and the J gene lost 2 bases, with 14 bases spanning the gap. The germline V gene has CDR1 MNHEY and CDR2 SMNVEV (reference sequence). This CDR3 spans 14 amino acids. The CDR3 nucleotides are TGTGCCAGCAGGGATCTACTAGCACCCTACGAGCAGTACTTC. This codes for CASRDLLAPYEQYF.

CDR3 loop: CASSPPNYGYTF. The CDR3 DNA sequence: TGTGCCAGCAGCCCCCCTAACTATGGCTACACCTTC. The V gene is TRBV7-9, the J gene TRBJ1-2; D uncertain. The CDR3 is 12 amino acids. V lost 5 bases to trimming and J lost 0 bases, with 4 bases between them. Germline CDR1 and CDR2: SEHNR and FQNEAQ (reference sequence).

The chain recombines TRBV5-1 with TRBJ2-7, with D perhaps TRBD1 (5 bases). This CDR3 is built from 14 residues. Germline CDR1 and CDR2: SGHRS and YFSETQ. The V gene lost 0 bases and the J gene lost 2 bases, with 9 bases spanning the gap. CDR3 DNA sequence: TGCGCCAGCAGCTTGGTTCAGGGCGCCTACGAGCAGTACTTC. Its protein is CASSLVQGAYEQYF.

The chain joins TRBV5-1 to TRBJ1-2; D not resolved. Germline V gene lookup returns CDR1 SGHRS and CDR2 YFSETQ. Trimming left V 2 bases short and J 4 bases short, with 18 bases between. This CDR3 contains 16 residues. The CDR3, as DNA: TGCGCCAGCAGCTTAGGCCCCGAGGGCGGTGGCTATGGCTACACCTTC. Protein product: CASSLGPEGGGYGYTF.

The chain is built from TRBV19 and TRBJ1-1, with unresolved D. The CDR3 runs 16 residues. Germline V lookup: CDR1 LNHDA, CDR2 SQIVND (reference sequence). The germline V and J ends were trimmed by 6 bases and 3 bases, with 20 bases remaining between them. The CDR3 region is CASSPHSTVGYTEAFF. The DNA for the CDR3 is TGTGCCAGTAGCCCTCACTCTACAGTTGGGTACACTGAAGCTTTCTTT.

This rearrangement joins TRBV5-1 to TRBJ2-1; 9 positions match TRBD1. CDR1 SGHRS and CDR2 YFSETQ come from the germline V gene. The CDR3 contains 17 residues. After removal of 3 bases from V and 9 bases from J, the junction contained 16 bases not matched to a gene. CDR3 sequence: CASSSQPPGQGLGEQFF. The CDR3 nucleotides read TGCGCCAGCAGCTCTCAACCACCGGGACAGGGTTTAGGTGAGCAGTTCTTC. Full variable domain (outside the CDR3, taken from reference TRBV5-1 and TRBJ2-1): KAGVTQTPRYLIKTRGQQVTLSCSPISGHRSVSWYQQTPGQGLQFLFEYFSETQRNKGNFPGRFSGRQFSNSRSEMNVSTLELGDSALYLCASSSQPPGQGLGEQFFGPGTRLTVL.

As to this clone: One junction end does not reproduce the germline sequence, and a read error may be involved. CDR3 sequence: CASSPRAITPGSF. As DNA, the CDR3 is TGTGCCAGCAGCCCCCGGGCCATTACGCCAGGGAGTTTT. The chain recombines TRBV12-3 or TRBV12-4 with TRBJ1-1; possible D gene TRBD1, 5 bases. There are 13 residues in the CDR3.

The chain combines TRBV11-2 with TRBJ1-1; no clear D. The germline V gene encodes CDR1 SGHAT and CDR2 FQNNGV. Trimming cost V 6 bases and J 7 bases, with 9 bases left between them. This CDR3 comprises 11 residues. CDR3 sequence: CASRGGSEAFF. The CDR3 bases are TGTGCCAGCAGAGGAGGCAGTGAAGCTTTCTTT.

The gene calls are TRBV20-1 and TRBJ2-3, with 7 bases identical to TRBD2. V shed 3 bases and J 0 bases; nucleotides not matched to a gene: 6. The CDR3 contains 15 residues. Per the germline V gene, CDR1 is DFQATT and CDR2 is SNEGSKA (reference sequence). In DNA form, the CDR3 reads TGCAGTGCTAGTTTTGCGGGGGAGAGCACAGATACGCAGTATTTT. This translates into CSASFAGESTDTQYF.

This clone was seen only once. The chain employs TRBV7-2 and TRBJ2-5; no reliable D call. This CDR3 comprises 13 residues. The V end lost 5 bases, the J end lost 5 bases, and 12 bases lay between the germline ends. CDR1 and CDR2 from the germline V gene are SGHTA and FQGNSA. The DNA of the CDR3 is TGTGCCAGCAGCCGCCCGGGTTGGGAGACCCAGTACTTC. Translated: CASSRPGWETQYF. Complete variable domain (other parts from reference TRBV7-2 and TRBJ2-5): GAGVSQSPSNKVTEKGKDVELRCDPISGHTALYWYRQSLGQGLEFLIYFQGNSAPDKSGLPSDRFSAERTGGSVSTLTIQRTQQEDSAVYLCASSRPGWETQYFGPGTRLLVL.